The T cell receptor (beta chain) described here comes from a study of blood T cells in healthy people across ages. From germline, CDR1 is SGHRS and CDR2 YFSETQ. This CDR3 is 15 amino acids long. This clonotype turned up a few times. The antigen remains undetermined. Each of the donors had roughly 9.3 milliliters of peripheral blood drawn into EDTA-treated Vacutainer tubes. The use of a sample-barcoded 5' primer and a J-beta primer mix characterized a second PCR of about 7 to 12 cycles. The authors tagged each cDNA molecule using a template-switch adaptor with 12 random nucleotides. A single record per CDR3 protein comes from TCRdb applying MiXCR to the 5' RACE reads. The table lists hundreds of thousands of distinct CDR3 sequences, around 49% of them singletons. General study results and limits: A roughly linear fall in TCR beta diversity per million T cells was seen with increasing age.

The sequence came from a woman aged 55-69 years in good health. The V gene is TRBV5-1, the J gene TRBJ2-1; 11 bases fit TRBD1. The better agreement between TRBJ2-7 and the DNA end casts doubt on the J call. Sequenced: blood. CDR3 sequence: CASSLAGTGGLEQYF. CDR3 DNA: TGCGCCAGCAGCTTGGCAGGGACAGGGGGTCTCGAGCAGTACTTC.